This T cell receptor (beta chain) was obtained from a study of T cell responses to AZD1222 COVID-19 vaccine. Study findings and constraints: Spike-specific TCR breadth and depth rose after two AZD1222 doses. Vaccine-related CD4 TCRs covered spike, predominating at 160-218 and 743-854. Only a handful of AZD1222 recipients tested seropositive at baseline. Samples come after the peak T cell response, not at day 14.

Comments on this clone: The antigen remains undetermined.

Some clones are missing from TCRdb's copy, which holds only in-frame ones; the method was immunoSEQ multiplex PCR. The data show some 80,000 clones, roughly 90% seen once. The V gene lost 0 bases and the J gene lost 8 bases, with 9 bases spanning the gap. The CDR3 runs to 13 residues. The germline CDR1 and CDR2 sequences are SGHRS and YFSETQ. The clonotype comes from an adult in good health. J is TRBJ1-3 and V is TRBV5-1; D gene uncertain. Sequenced material: peripheral blood, taken on day 0 of AZD1222 vaccination. The DNA for the CDR3 is TGCGCCAGCAGCTTGGCGGGGAGAGACACCATATATTTT. Encoded protein: CASSLAGRDTIYF.